The 5 T cell receptor beta chains presented below share a single source sample, sequenced in a study of cytomegalovirus exposure and HLA in healthy donors. PCR employed 60 Vbeta and 13 Jbeta primers. Clones were sequenced by immunoSEQ multiplex PCR, and TCRdb holds only the in-frame ones, with some missing. The table has about 190,000 clones, 70% to 80% seen once. The sample was PBMCs. Receptor source: a woman aged 25 to 39 in good health and CMV-seropositive.

The CDR3 sequence is CASSLAPETEAFF. For the CDR3, the DNA is TGTGCCAGCAGCTTAGCCCCGGAGACTGAAGCTTTCTTT. The chain recombines TRBV7-2 with TRBJ1-1; D unresolved. CDR1 is SGHTA and CDR2 is FQGNSA in the germline V gene. Deletions cut 0 bases from V and 5 bases from J, with 7 bases between. The CDR3 loop spans 13 amino acids.

The chain employs TRBV7-2 and TRBJ2-7; 7 bases map to TRBD2. Trimming took 5 bases from V and 3 from J; bases not matched to a gene: 7. Germline V gives CDR1 SGHTA, CDR2 FQGNSA. The CDR3 consists of 14 residues. CDR3 sequence reads: CASSIGTTNYEQYF. The DNA for the CDR3 is TGTGCCAGCAGCATCGGGACTACCAACTACGAGCAGTACTTC.

The chain is built from TRBV13 and TRBJ1-2; D is undetermined. This CDR3 has 14 amino acids. Trimming left V 4 bases short and J 2 bases short, with 11 bases between. Germline V gives CDR1 PRHDT, CDR2 FYEKMQ (reference sequence). CDR3 loop: CASSSPARNYGYTF. The CDR3 region has the DNA TGTGCCAGCAGCTCACCCGCGAGGAACTATGGCTACACCTTC.

The genes are TRBV7-9 and TRBJ1-1; 7 bases line up with TRBD1. V was pared by 5 bases and J by 0 bases, with 6 bases of the junction left unmatched. The CDR3 is made up of 15 amino acids. The germline gives CDR1 SEHNR, CDR2 FQNEAQ (reference sequence). CDR3 sequence reads: CASSPGTALNTEAFF. The CDR3 DNA sequence: TGTGCCAGCAGCCCCGGGACAGCGCTGAACACTGAAGCTTTCTTT. Supplemented by reference TRBV7-9 and TRBJ1-1, the full variable domain reads DTGVSQNPRHKITKRGQNVTFRCDPISEHNRLYWYRQTLGQGPEFLTYFQNEAQLEKSRLLSDRFSAERPKGSFSTLEIQRTEQGDSAMYLCASSPGTALNTEAFFGQGTRLTVV.

This clone has only one observation. The CDR3 nucleotides are TGTGCCAGCACTCGACAGGGCGGTAATAATGAAAAACTGTTTTTT. This codes for CASTRQGGNNEKLFF. The chain has TRBV2 and TRBJ1-4, with 7 nucleotides matching TRBD1. After removal of 7 bases from V and 4 bases from J, the junction contained 9 bases not matched to a gene. The CDR3 runs to 15 residues. Germline CDR1 SNHLY, CDR2 FYNNEI.